This T cell receptor beta chain was retrieved from a study of control samples from healthy donors and cancer patients. From germline, CDR1 is MDHEN and CDR2 SYDVKM. CDR3 size: 15 residues. The V end was cut by 2 bases, the J end by 3 bases, with 11 bases between. Using immunoSEQ multiplex PCR, the repertoire was profiled, and TCRdb retains in-frame clones only, with some absent. This table lists about 200,000 clones. The J gene is TRBJ1-5, the V gene TRBV28; the D gene is possibly TRBD1 (5 bases). The sequence was obtained from a woman aged 25 to 39 in good health. The sequenced material came from blood. The CDR3 sequence is CASSLGGGPNQPQHF. CDR3 bases: TGTGCCAGCAGTTTAGGGGGAGGGCCCAATCAGCCCCAGCATTTT.